Below, 8 T cell receptor beta chains from the same sample are listed, as sequenced in a study of cytomegalovirus exposure and HLA in healthy donors (dated by TCRdb to about 2017). The library was prepared using the immunoSEQ multiplex PCR assay. TCRdb obtained this table from immuneACCESS and retained in-frame rearrangements with V and J assigned. These tables miss some clones; where compared with another copy, unresolved V genes account for less than half of the shortfall, and the remainder is unexplained. This sample lists roughly 350,000 clones; 86% were detected once. The ten biggest clones cover over 0.8% of the sample. The sequenced sample consisted of PBMCs. The receptors come from a woman aged 18-29 years in good health and CMV-seronegative.

V usage is TRBV7-8 and J usage is TRBJ2-7; TRBD2 is a possible D gene (6 bases). The CDR3 has 16 residues. V dropped 2 bases and J dropped 4 bases, with 18 bases sitting between them. Germline lookup yields CDR1 SGHVS and CDR2 FQNEAQ. CDR3 coding DNA: TGTGCCAGCAGCTTATTGGGCGGGTCGGGAGCATACGAGCAGTACTTC. This codes for CASSLLGGSGAYEQYF. The complete variable domain, with remaining parts taken from reference TRBV7-8 and TRBJ2-7, reads GAGVSQSPRYKVAKRGQDVALRCDPISGHVSLFWYQQALGQGPEFLTYFQNEAQLDKSGLPSDRFFAERPEGSVSTLKIQRTQQEDSAVYLCASSLLGGSGAYEQYFGPGTRLTVT.

This clone was counted between two and nine times. The chain carries TRBV6-6 and TRBJ1-3; possible D gene TRBD1, 6 bases. V gave up 2 bases and J gave up 7 bases, with 12 bases separating them. This CDR3 spans 14 amino acids. CDR1 MNHNY and CDR2 SVGAGI come from the germline V gene (reference sequence). The CDR3 here is CASSYRTDGNTIYF. The CDR3 DNA is TGTGCCAGCAGTTACCGGACAGACGGGAACACCATATATTTT.

This chain links TRBV7-9 with TRBJ2-2; D is possibly TRBD2 (5 bases). The CDR3 is 17 amino acids. The germline CDR1 and CDR2 sequences are SEHNR and FQNEAQ (reference sequence). The V end was cut by 3 bases, the J end by 0 bases, with 14 bases between. The CDR3 loop reads CASSFGVGVPNTGELFF. DNA for the CDR3: TGTGCCAGCAGCTTTGGTGTCGGGGTTCCGAACACCGGGGAGCTGTTTTTT. Drawing the rest from reference TRBV7-9 and TRBJ2-2, the complete variable domain is DTGVSQNPRHKITKRGQNVTFRCDPISEHNRLYWYRQTLGQGPEFLTYFQNEAQLEKSRLLSDRFSAERPKGSFSTLEIQRTEQGDSAMYLCASSFGVGVPNTGELFFGEGSRLTVL.

This chain connects TRBV7-9 to TRBJ2-7; tentatively, D is TRBD1 (6 bases). Germline V CDR1 and CDR2: SEHNR, FQNEAQ (reference sequence). The V and J ends lost 5 bases and 4 bases respectively, with 12 bases between them. This CDR3 comprises 13 residues. The CDR3 sequence: CASSPTGTYEQYF. For the CDR3, the DNA is TGTGCCAGCAGCCCGACAGGAACGTACGAGCAGTACTTC. Based on the CDR3 plus reference TRBV7-9 and TRBJ2-7, the full variable domain is DTGVSQNPRHKITKRGQNVTFRCDPISEHNRLYWYRQTLGQGPEFLTYFQNEAQLEKSRLLSDRFSAERPKGSFSTLEIQRTEQGDSAMYLCASSPTGTYEQYFGPGTRLTVT.

The chain has TRBV4-2 and TRBJ2-4; TRBD1 is a possible D gene (6 bases). The CDR3 covers 14 residues. The germline V and J ends were trimmed by 0 bases and 6 bases, with 9 bases remaining between them. The germline V gene encodes CDR1 LGHNA and CDR2 YNFKEQ. CDR3 coding DNA: TGTGCCAGCAGCCAAGAGGGACAACTAAACATTCAGTACTTC. As protein: CASSQEGQLNIQYF.

This chain connects TRBV25-1 to TRBJ1-3, with D unclear. Germline V gene lookup returns CDR1 MGHDK and CDR2 SYGVNS. V dropped 3 bases and J dropped 7 bases, with 4 bases sitting between them. The CDR3 is 11 residues long. Here the CDR3 reads CASSEANTIYF. CDR3 DNA: TGTGCCAGCAGTGAGGCTAACACCATATATTTT.

V and J are TRBV15 and TRBJ1-2; 9 bases fit TRBD1. Germline V gives CDR1 LNHNV, CDR2 YYDKDF (reference sequence). V trimming: 3 bases; J trimming: 4 bases; junction bases outside the gene matches: 3. The CDR3 runs to 14 residues. CDR3 bases: TGTGCCACCAGCAGGGACAGGGGAGGCTATGGCTACACCTTC. This translates into CATSRDRGGYGYTF.

The chain couples TRBV28 to TRBJ2-3; TRBD1 matches 9 bases. Germline assignment: CDR1 MDHEN and CDR2 SYDVKM. With V trimmed by 0 bases and J by 0 bases, 7 bases remained unmatched. This CDR3 spans 18 amino acids. The CDR3 region has the DNA TGTGCCAGCAGTTTATGGTCTATGACAGGGGGGAGCACAGATACGCAGTATTTT. Its protein product is CASSLWSMTGGSTDTQYF.